The 28 T cell receptor beta chains presented below share a single source sample, sequenced in a study of Graves' ophthalmopathy and Graves' hyperthyroidism. RNA transcripts were the source from which TCR beta CDR3 regions were amplified. HTBI-primed first-round RT-PCR preceded second-round multiplex PCR. TCRdb recomputed calls from the multiplex PCR reads with MiXCR, one row per CDR3 protein. The sample contains 500,000 to 700,000 distinct CDR3 sequences, over 20% of which appear only once. Sequenced: peripheral blood. Every receptor here comes from a woman aged 18-29 years with stable Graves' hyperthyroidism. Some clones in this sample may be carry-over from other donors' samples.

This clonotype was detected many times. This rearrangement joins TRBV6-5 to TRBJ2-5; possibly TRBD2 for D (7 bases). The CDR3 consists of 15 residues. From germline, CDR1 is MNHEY and CDR2 SVGAGI. V was pared by 2 bases and J by 1 base, with 11 bases between. CDR3 protein: CASSYLGGAQETQYF. The CDR3 DNA follows: TGTGCCAGCAGTTACCTGGGGGGGGCCCAAGAGACCCAGTACTTC.

DNA of the CDR3: TGTGCCAGCTCCCGCCGGACAGGGGGCCTAGAGACCCAGTACTTC. It yields the protein CASSRRTGGLETQYF. The rearrangement uses TRBV18 and TRBJ2-5; 11 bases align to TRBD1. Trimming at V came to 6 bases and at J to 4 bases, leaving 7 bases not matched to a gene. CDR3 length: 15 residues. Germline V gives CDR1 KGHSH, CDR2 LQKENI.

The V call is TRBV30, the J call TRBJ1-2; a possible D gene is TRBD1 (6 bases). V gave up 7 bases and J gave up 5 bases, with 20 bases separating them. The CDR3 spans 14 residues. In germline, CDR1 is GTSNPN, CDR2 SVGIG (reference sequence). CDR3 sequence reads: CASTGGPGKYGYTF. The CDR3 nucleotides are TGTGCCTCAACGGGGGGCCCCGGGAAGTATGGCTACACCTTC. The full variable domain, completed using reference TRBV30 and TRBJ1-2, is SQTIHQWPATLVQPVGSPLSLECTVEGTSNPNLYWYRQAAGRGLQLLFYSVGIGQISSEVPQNLSASRPQDRQFILSSKKLLLSDSGFYLCASTGGPGKYGYTFGSGTRLTVV.

At least ten counts were recorded for this clonotype. This rearrangement joins TRBV9 to TRBJ2-5; no clear D gene. The CDR3 contains 15 residues. Trimming shortened V by 0 bases and J by 4 bases, and 13 bases separated the two germline ends. Germline CDR1 SGDLS, CDR2 YYNGEE. CDR3 in DNA: TGTGCCAGCAGCGTAGAGGATGGGAACGGAGAGACCCAGTACTTC. Its translation is CASSVEDGNGETQYF. The full variable domain, completed using reference TRBV9 and TRBJ2-5, is DSGVTQTPKHLITATGQRVTLRCSPRSGDLSVYWYQQSLDQGLQFLIQYYNGEERAKGNILERFSAQQFPDLHSELNLSSLELGDSALYFCASSVEDGNGETQYFGPGTRLLVL.

This clonotype appeared many times. The junction does not match germline at one end; this may be a read error. CDR3 coding DNA: TGTGCCAACAGCGTAGCAGGAGGCGGAAACACCATATATTTT. Protein sequence: CANSVAGGGNTIYF. The rearrangement links TRBV9 to TRBJ1-3; D remains ambiguous. CDR1 and CDR2 (germline): SGDLS, YYNGEE. This CDR3 spans 14 amino acids.

V and J are TRBV27 and TRBJ1-6, with TRBD1 identical over 8 bases. This CDR3 is 15 amino acids long. The J segment lost 4 bases and the V segment lost 8 bases, leaving 7 bases of the junction unmatched. Germline values: CDR1 MNHEY, CDR2 SMNVEV (reference sequence). The CDR3 spells CASQGAEGYNSPLHF. CDR3 DNA: TGTGCCAGCCAGGGGGCGGAGGGGTATAATTCACCCCTCCACTTT.

This clonotype has ten or more counts. For the CDR3, the DNA is TGTGCCAGCATCCAAGGGGCTTGGGACTATGGCTACACCTTC. It yields the protein CASIQGAWDYGYTF. The chain is built from TRBV6-5 and TRBJ1-2; a possible D gene is TRBD1 (5 bases). V was shortened by 7 bases and J by 3 bases, with 15 bases between the two germline ends. CDR1 and CDR2 from the germline V gene are MNHEY and SVGAGI. There are 14 residues in the CDR3.

This clonotype has ten or more counts. The chain couples TRBV11-1 to TRBJ2-2, with a possible D match to TRBD1 (5 bases). Per germline, CDR1 SGHAT and CDR2 FQDESV (reference sequence). This CDR3 region has 18 residues. V shed 5 bases and J shed 1 base, with 20 bases lying between them. Written as DNA, the CDR3 is TGTGCCAGCAGCCTAACCGCCCCCGACAGAGGGAACACCGGGGAGCTGTTTTTT. Protein product: CASSLTAPDRGNTGELFF.

This clonotype appeared many times. V gene TRBV7-2 combines with J gene TRBJ2-5; no clear D. The CDR3 is 14 amino acids. CDR1 SGHTA and CDR2 FQGNSA come from the germline V gene. The V gene lost 2 bases and the J gene lost 6 bases, with 13 bases spanning the gap. The CDR3: CASSLNPTLQTQYF. The CDR3 DNA follows: TGTGCCAGCAGCTTAAACCCGACGCTGCAGACCCAGTACTTC.

The chain recombines TRBV5-1 with TRBJ2-7, with 7 bases lining up with TRBD2. Germline CDR1 is SGHRS and CDR2 is YFSETQ. Trimming removed 7 bases from V and 1 base from J; junction bases left unmatched: 5. The CDR3 length is 13 residues. CDR3 residues: CASSWEGSYEQYF. The CDR3 DNA follows: TGCGCCAGCTCGTGGGAGGGTTCCTACGAGCAGTACTTC.

V is TRBV20-1 and J is TRBJ1-2; tentatively, D is TRBD1 (6 bases). The V end was cut by 0 bases, the J end by 0 bases, with 11 bases between. Germline CDR1 is DFQATT and CDR2 is SNEGSKA (reference sequence). The CDR3 length is 15 residues. The CDR3 is CSARDNRAPNYGYTF. CDR3 bases: TGCAGTGCTAGAGATAACAGGGCTCCTAACTATGGCTACACCTTC.

The genes are TRBV6-2 or TRBV6-3 and TRBJ1-1, with TRBD1 matching 9 bases. CDR3 length: 18 residues. Per the germline V gene, CDR1 is MNHEY and CDR2 is SVGEGT. Losses at the gene ends were 2 bases for V and 1 base for J; bases not matched to a gene: 11. This chain's CDR3 is CASSYEDRGATSNTEAFF. DNA for the CDR3: TGTGCCAGCAGTTACGAGGACAGGGGCGCAACTTCGAACACTGAAGCTTTCTTT.

A few counts support this clonotype. The rearrangement links TRBV11-2 to TRBJ1-1; D is unresolved. V was trimmed by 6 bases and J by 5 bases, leaving 16 bases between them. Germline V CDR1 and CDR2: SGHAT, FQNNGV. The CDR3 runs to 14 residues. The CDR3 region is CASSSTGSYTEAFF. The CDR3 coding sequence is TGTGCCAGCAGTTCCACGGGCTCGTATACTGAAGCTTTCTTT.

This clonotype was recorded at least ten times. The CDR3 DNA reads as TGCGCCAGCAGCCAAGATAAGCTGGGGCTGGGAATCCAAGAGACCCAGTACTTC. Encoded protein: CASSQDKLGLGIQETQYF. V gene TRBV4-1 combines with J gene TRBJ2-5; weak D call: TRBD1 (5 bases). With 0 bases removed from V and 1 base from J, the gap between germline ends came to 18 bases. The length of the CDR3 is 18 residues. Germline V gene sequence: CDR1 MGHRA, CDR2 YSYEKL.

This clonotype has at least ten counts. The J gene is TRBJ2-7, the V gene TRBV27; D gene ambiguous. The CDR3 loop spans 15 amino acids. V shed 5 bases and J shed 3 bases, with 17 bases lying between them. The germline gives CDR1 MNHEY, CDR2 SMNVEV (reference sequence). The CDR3 spells CASSPQVGQLYEQYF. CDR3 in DNA: TGTGCCAGCAGTCCTCAAGTAGGGCAACTCTACGAGCAGTACTTC.

As concerns this clonotype: Being one base from a much bigger clone, this may be a read error. This chain uses TRBV28 with TRBJ2-5; TRBD1 aligns across 7 bases. The CDR3 sequence is 14 residues long. V lost 10 bases and J lost 2; bases outside the gene matches: 10. From germline, CDR1 is MDHEN and CDR2 SYDVKM. The CDR3 protein is CAIRNRGVQETQYF. The CDR3, as DNA: TGTGCCATCAGAAACAGGGGTGTACAAGAGACCCAGTACTTC.

This clonotype was observed at least ten times. The chain employs TRBV5-6 and TRBJ1-1, with D unclear. Trimming pared 2 bases from V and 6 bases from J, leaving 8 bases between. The CDR3 has 12 amino acids. Germline V gene lookup returns CDR1 SGHDT and CDR2 YYEEEE. The CDR3 protein is CASSFGWSEAFF. The CDR3 bases are TGTGCCAGCAGCTTTGGTTGGTCTGAAGCTTTCTTT. Together with reference TRBV5-6 and TRBJ1-1, the CDR3 gives the full variable domain: DAGVTQSPTHLIKTRGQQVTLRCSPKSGHDTVSWYQQALGQGPQFIFQYYEEEERQRGNFPDRFSGHQFPNYSSELNVNALLLGDSALYLCASSFGWSEAFFGQGTRLTVV.

This clonotype turned up a few times. Here the CDR3 reads CASGAQGPNTEAFF. As DNA, the CDR3 is TGTGCCAGCGGCGCGCAAGGGCCGAACACTGAAGCTTTCTTT. The chain employs TRBV6-1 and TRBJ1-1; D is unclear. V was clipped by 8 bases and J by 1 base, with 14 bases between them. This CDR3 is built from 14 residues. The germline V gene has CDR1 MNHNS and CDR2 SASEGT.

V and J are TRBV6-5 and TRBJ1-2; D is unclear. Germline V gene sequence: CDR1 MNHEY, CDR2 SVGAGI. Between the trimmed V and J ends, which lost 7 bases and 3 bases, there was a span of 12 bases. The CDR3 is 13 amino acids. CDR3 DNA: TGTGCCAGCATTCTCGACGGGTACTATGGCTACACCTTC. Its translation: CASILDGYYGYTF.

This clonotype occurred many times. The genes are TRBV12-3 or TRBV12-4 and TRBJ1-5, with D unclear. Trimming took 3 bases from V and 4 from J, leaving 7 bases between them. The CDR3 spans 13 residues. The CDR3 DNA reads TGTGCCAGCAGTTTGTCCCAGAATCAGCCCCAGCATTTT. Encoded protein: CASSLSQNQPQHF.

The chain has TRBV28 and TRBJ1-2; D gene ambiguous. V was shortened by 8 bases and J by 0 bases, with 19 bases between the two germline ends. From germline, CDR1 is MDHEN and CDR2 SYDVKM. This CDR3 has 16 residues. The CDR3: CASHYSPGNANYGYTF. In DNA, the CDR3 is TGTGCCAGCCACTATTCTCCGGGCAACGCTAACTATGGCTACACCTTC.

At least ten counts were recorded for this clonotype. This chain connects TRBV19 to TRBJ2-3; D remains ambiguous. Germline assignment: CDR1 LNHDA and CDR2 SQIVND (reference sequence). V was cut by 5 bases and J by 0 bases, with 6 bases left in between. The CDR3 consists of 13 residues. CDR3 DNA: TGTGCCAGTAGTCCGACTAGCACAGATACGCAGTATTTT. Protein: CASSPTSTDTQYF.

Worth noting for this clonotype: A much larger clone lies one base from this, so it may be a read error. The conserved final phenylalanine or tryptophan is absent from the CDR3, which likely points to a read error. This sequence joins TRBV20-1 and TRBJ1-2, with D maybe TRBD1 (5 bases). Germline CDR1 reads DFQATT; CDR2 reads SNEGSKA (reference sequence). Trimming stripped 6 bases from V and 2 bases from J, with 13 bases between. This CDR3 region has 13 residues. The CDR3 bases are TGCAGTGCCTTAGAGGGGCGGAACTATGGCTACACCTAC. Its protein is CSALEGRNYGYTY.

The chain uses TRBV11-2 and TRBJ1-6; a weak D match, TRBD1 (5 bases). This CDR3 spans 16 amino acids. The germline V gene encodes CDR1 SGHAT and CDR2 FQNNGV. V was trimmed by 3 bases and J by 5 bases, leaving 14 bases between them. This CDR3 is CASSLLGGRDNSPLHF. DNA for the CDR3: TGTGCCAGCAGCTTGCTTGGGGGACGAGATAATTCACCCCTCCACTTT.

This clonotype was recorded at least ten times. The junction differs from germline at one of its ends, possibly a read error. This chain uses TRBV6-5 with TRBJ2-7; D gene ambiguous. The CDR3 is 15 amino acids. The germline V gene has CDR1 MNHEY and CDR2 SVGAGI. Written as DNA, the CDR3 is TGTGCCAGCAGTTACGGCGGCTTGGGGTCCTTCGAGCAGTACTTC. Residues: CASSYGGLGSFEQYF.

The V call is TRBV12-3 or TRBV12-4, the J call TRBJ1-2; TRBD1 might be the D (6 bases). V shed 3 bases and J shed 8 bases, with 16 bases lying between them. This CDR3 comprises 14 residues. The CDR3 nucleotides read TGTGCCAGCAGTTTCTGGGACACCAACAGCGGCTACACCTTC. It specifies CASSFWDTNSGYTF.

This chain joins TRBV20-1 and TRBJ2-7, with D maybe TRBD1 (5 bases). Germline assignment: CDR1 DFQATT and CDR2 SNEGSKA (reference sequence). Trimming took off 0 bases at V and 9 bases at J, with 9 bases between the two ends. The CDR3 consists of 11 residues. CDR3 coding DNA: TGCAGTGCTAGAGATCAGGGCGGGCAGTACTTC. Amino acids: CSARDQGGQYF.

J is TRBJ2-2 and V is TRBV11-2; 8 nucleotides agree with TRBD2. Germline CDR1 reads SGHAT; CDR2 reads FQNNGV. The CDR3 has 16 residues. With 5 bases clipped from V and 3 bases from J, the junction kept 8 bases outside the gene matches. The CDR3 bases are TGTGCCAGCAGCCAGCGGGGGCCAGGGGACACCGGGGAGCTGTTTTTT. Its translation: CASSQRGPGDTGELFF.